The 24 T cell receptor beta chains in this list originate from one sample, sequenced in a study of T cell clusters in autoimmune cytopenias (dated by TCRdb to between 2017 and 2020). Instrument used: Illumina MiSeq. TRB rearrangements were amplified by multiplex PCR following a touch-down protocol, with the TRB-A and TRB-B primer pools mixed in one tube. The reads went through TCRdb reprocessing, and each CDR3 protein sequence gets one entry with no DNA. This sample's listing comprises about 4,000 distinct CDR3 sequences. Roughly 15% of the sample lies in the top ten. TRB amplification used about 250 ng of peripheral blood genomic DNA, some 40,000 genome equivalents, per sample. Sequencing used peripheral blood. The receptors were gathered from a human donor with an autoimmune cytopenia or autoimmune hepatitis (not recorded which).

The V call is TRBV6-6, the J call TRBJ2-5; there is no DNA to check the TCRdb D call of TRBD2. The germline V gene encodes CDR1 MNHNY and CDR2 SVGAGI (reference sequence). The CDR3 runs 15 residues. CDR3 residues: CASSLGLAEKETQYF.

This clonotype is called medium-sized (0.01 to 0.1%) based on its frequency. The gene calls are TRBV30 and TRBJ1-4; the TCRdb D gene call, TRBD1, has no DNA to confirm it. There are 14 residues in the CDR3. Germline-derived CDR1 and CDR2 are GTSNPN and SVGIG (reference sequence). The CDR3 is CAWSVGQHNEKLFF. Supplemented by reference TRBV30 and TRBJ1-4, the full variable domain reads SQTIHQWPATLVQPVGSPLSLECTVEGTSNPNLYWYRQAAGRGLQLLFYSVGIGQISSEVPQNLSASRPQDRQFILSSKKLLLSDSGFYLCAWSVGQHNEKLFFGSGTQLSVL.

This rearrangement joins TRBV27 to TRBJ2-7. This CDR3 spans 15 amino acids. Per germline, CDR1 MNHEY and CDR2 SMNVEV (reference sequence). The CDR3 sequence is CASSLNPGNSYEQYF.

This chain joins TRBV7-2 and TRBJ2-1; TCRdb lists TRBD2, though no DNA is available to test this call. The CDR3 extends over 14 amino acids. Germline V gene sequence: CDR1 SGHTA, CDR2 FQGNSA. The CDR3 sequence is CASRLAGGPNEQFF.

Its frequency marks this clonotype as medium-sized (0.01 to 0.1%). The V and J genes are TRBV18 and TRBJ2-7; TCRdb outputs TRBD2, but without DNA this stays unchecked. This CDR3 is built from 15 residues. CDR1 is KGHSH and CDR2 is LQKENI in the germline V gene. The CDR3 loop reads CASSASGGPPSEQYF.

This sequence joins TRBV18 and TRBJ1-6; TCRdb's D gene call, TRBD1, goes unchecked for lack of DNA. Germline lookup yields CDR1 KGHSH and CDR2 LQKENI. The CDR3 spans 13 residues. CDR3 sequence reads: CASSAGGDSPLHF.

This clonotype ranks as medium-sized in terms of frequency. The chain uses TRBV24-1 and TRBJ2-5; there is no DNA to check the TCRdb D call of TRBD2. Per the germline V gene, CDR1 is KGHDR and CDR2 is SFDVKD. The CDR3 has 15 residues. CDR3 sequence: CATSGGSGSAETQYF.

The chain links TRBV6-2 or TRBV6-3 to TRBJ2-1; TCRdb calls TRBD2, which cannot be checked without DNA. The CDR3 has 14 amino acids. In germline, CDR1 is MNHEY, CDR2 SVGEGT. CDR3 sequence reads: CASSLAGAYNEQFF.

The genes are TRBV12-3 or TRBV12-4 and TRBJ1-4. This CDR3 comprises 12 residues. The CDR3 loop is CASSLHVEKLFF.

This clonotype is identified as medium-sized from frequency. V gene TRBV6-6 combines with J gene TRBJ2-7. The germline gives CDR1 MNHNY, CDR2 SVGAGI (reference sequence). The CDR3 covers 16 residues. CDR3 sequence: CASSYSTRPSLGEQYF.

The rearrangement links TRBV18 to TRBJ2-7; TCRdb indicates TRBD2, and absent DNA this call remains unverified. CDR1 is KGHSH and CDR2 is LQKENI in the germline V gene. This CDR3 is 16 amino acids long. CDR3 in amino acids: CASSLTSDSSNYEQYF.

The CDR3 spells CASSLAGQGVSPLHF. The chain joins TRBV7-6 to TRBJ1-6; the D gene TCRdb calls, TRBD1, cannot be checked with no DNA. The CDR3 runs to 15 residues. The germline V gene encodes CDR1 SGHVS and CDR2 FNYEAQ.

The chain employs TRBV12-3 or TRBV12-4 and TRBJ1-1; the TCRdb D gene call, TRBD1, has no DNA to confirm it. This CDR3 has 15 residues. The chain's CDR3 is CASSNHDRGDTEAFF.

This clonotype counts as large by frequency. The chain joins TRBV13 to TRBJ2-7; the TCRdb call, TRBD2, lacks DNA for checking. CDR3 length: 15 amino acids. Germline-derived CDR1 and CDR2 are PRHDT and FYEKMQ (reference sequence). CDR3 residues: CASSAGREGDYEQYF.

J is TRBJ1-2 and V is TRBV14. From germline, CDR1 is SGHDN and CDR2 FVKESK. This CDR3 spans 14 amino acids. The CDR3: CASSQEERNYGYTF.

The V call is TRBV7-2, the J call TRBJ2-7; TCRdb picks TRBD1, but there is no DNA to check that call. This CDR3 has 14 residues. The germline V gene encodes CDR1 SGHTA and CDR2 FQGNSA. CDR3 loop: CASSKGGTPDEQYF.

CDR3 region: CASGQGNQPQHF. The chain couples TRBV27 to TRBJ1-5. The CDR3 sequence is 12 residues long. Germline-derived CDR1 and CDR2 are MNHEY and SMNVEV (reference sequence).

Frequency places this clonotype as medium-sized. This chain uses TRBV5-6 with TRBJ1-6. The CDR3 is made up of 16 amino acids. Germline CDR1 SGHDT, CDR2 YYEEEE. CDR3 sequence reads: CASSFGWSSYNSPLHF.

This clonotype registers medium-sized by frequency. The chain links TRBV30 to TRBJ2-5; TCRdb proposes TRBD1, but this gene call is untestable without DNA. Germline assignment: CDR1 GTSNPN and CDR2 SVGIG (reference sequence). The CDR3 covers 16 residues. The CDR3 loop is CAWSATNRGLKETQYF. Filled out from reference TRBV30 and TRBJ2-5, the complete variable domain reads SQTIHQWPATLVQPVGSPLSLECTVEGTSNPNLYWYRQAAGRGLQLLFYSVGIGQISSEVPQNLSASRPQDRQFILSSKKLLLSDSGFYLCAWSATNRGLKETQYFGPGTRLLVL.

The chain employs TRBV5-4 and TRBJ2-7; checking the TCRdb D call of TRBD2 is not possible without DNA. The CDR3 covers 14 residues. Germline assignment: CDR1 SGHNT and CDR2 YYREEE (reference sequence). This CDR3 is CASTFSGRKGEQYF.

This clonotype is identified as medium-sized from frequency. The V call is TRBV19, the J call TRBJ2-1; the D call from TCRdb, TRBD1, cannot be confirmed without DNA. The V gene's germline CDR1 is LNHDA and CDR2 SQIVND (reference sequence). The CDR3 runs 15 residues. This CDR3 is CATRRDQSSYNEQFF.

By frequency, this clonotype is medium-sized. The chain combines TRBV19 with TRBJ1-4. The CDR3 spans 15 residues. Germline V gives CDR1 LNHDA, CDR2 SQIVND (reference sequence). The CDR3 sequence: CASSSQSISNEKLFF.

The genes are TRBV7-6 and TRBJ1-5; no DNA is available, so the TRBD1 call from TCRdb remains unchecked. Germline-derived CDR1 and CDR2 are SGHVS and FNYEAQ. The CDR3 runs 13 residues. Here the CDR3 reads CASSGQFNQPQHF. The entire variable domain, with the rest obtained from reference TRBV7-6 and TRBJ1-5, is as follows: GAGVSQSPRYKVTKRGQDVALRCDPISGHVSLYWYRQALGQGPEFLTYFNYEAQQDKSGLPNDRFSAERPEGSISTLTIQRTEQRDSAMYRCASSGQFNQPQHFGDGTRLSIL.

This clonotype is called medium-sized (0.01 to 0.1%) based on its frequency. The rearrangement uses TRBV19 and TRBJ1-4; the D call of TRBD1 rests on TCRdb alone, since no DNA is present to check it. The germline V gene has CDR1 LNHDA and CDR2 SQIVND (reference sequence). CDR3 length: 15 amino acids. The CDR3 here is CASRNRVSTNEKLFF.